This T cell receptor beta chain derives from a study of cytomegalovirus exposure and HLA in healthy donors (dated by TCRdb to 2016 to 2017). About the full investigation: An earlier analysis of 587 of the donors reported approximately 270 Gb of sequence data and some 120 million unique TCR beta sequences from 150 million to 200 million T cells. An early release that covered some 640 HLA-typed donors contained approximately 300 gigabases of sequencing data and 80 million or so unique TCR sequences. Of the 398 genotyped donors, about 80% fell in the genetic ancestry cluster associated with self-reported Caucasian donors. The aim of the study was to test whether cataloging public T cell receptors could identify signatures of past pathogen exposure. The T cell repertoires of 670 or so subjects were profiled by immunosequencing and related to cytomegalovirus serostatus. Besides the first cohort of 550 to 750 subjects, a separate validation cohort made up of around 120 different subjects was used. To predict cytomegalovirus infection status, the study combined high-throughput TCR immunosequencing, statistical association of individual TCRs with disease status, and machine learning. In a later analysis, previously published TCR beta repertoires from some 640 donors were re-analyzed and high-resolution HLA genotyping was added so that TCR occurrence patterns could be studied. Rather than drawing on any new phenotypic data, the later analysis identified candidate immune exposures from TCR beta sequences and the way those sequences occurred across donors. In an earlier analysis of over 550 of the donors, high-throughput TCR beta sequencing was used to judge whether each TCR beta V gene segment behaved as functional or pseudogenic. Donor age, sex, ethnicity and CMV serostatus were collected together with the repertoire data. A later genetic analysis used genome-wide SNP genotypes for about three fifths of the 666 donors, treating that subset as a discovery cohort. Every discovery cohort repertoire had been produced on one sequencing platform. Both class I and class II loci were covered by HLA typing, at four-digit resolution. Typing coverage varied by locus: roughly 629-640 donors for A, B, C, DRB1 and DQB1; 500 to 550 for DQA1; more than 600 for DPA1; some 470 for DPB1. Several DR-DQ haplotypes were handled as single units for association and clustering, since linkage in the cohort was strong. On average, roughly 240,000 unique TCR beta nucleotide sequences were sequenced per donor among 398 genotyped donors of the cohort, with roughly 19% of those sequences being non-productive. Paper-wide results and their limitations: In a later analysis, HLA-associated TCR beta chains showed more clonal expansion and lower generation probabilities than non-associated chains that were equally common. A further reported finding was that TCR beta sequences accurately predicted the HLA-A and HLA-B alleles for most subjects in the first cohort. Broadly in line with IMGT annotations, most TCR beta V segments showed up in productive rearrangements about 90% or about 30% of the time in an earlier analysis of several hundred of the donors. Roughly 15 rarely observed V segments, including chromosome 9 orphons, were excluded from the earlier analysis of about 500 of the donors because counts were too low. Only TCR beta chains were sequenced in this cohort, and the absence of alpha or paired-chain data limited detectable features. A later analysis found that TCR association rates varied across HLA loci, with DRB1 alleles showing the most associated TCRs and HLA-C alleles the fewest. When HLA alleles, especially DR and DQ, strongly co-occurred, attributing TCR associations to individual alleles was difficult. A cluster of highly shared sequence variants was judged likely to represent a technical artifact of the sequencing pipeline. In a later analysis, several top co-occurrence clusters were reported to appear linked to parvovirus B19, influenza, CMV and Epstein-Barr virus. In a later analysis, some 17,000 TCR beta sequences were associated with specific HLA alleles at a false discovery rate of 0.05. Because HLA typing was missing for some donors at each locus, association tests included only the typed subset. For the cohort, immune exposure information was limited to CMV serostatus. According to the authors, the approach could potentially be generalized to other disease states and immunological phenotypes. In a later genetic analysis, fewer N-insertions in productive TCRs were reported among donors in an Asian-associated ancestry cluster than the roughly 710-donor mean. In both the original and validation cohorts, the classifier was reported to diagnose cytomegalovirus status with high specificity and sensitivity. Most TCR sequences were observed very rarely across donors, whereas some public TCRs were present in many individuals. Roughly uniform sequencing depth across donors was assumed in presence/absence analyses, although this assumption may not hold. The 87-base-pair reads could not distinguish some IMGT-functional V segments, including TRBV6-2 and TRBV6-3, so those segments were excluded. In a later analysis, most CMV-associated TCR beta chains were found to appear HLA-restricted, with HLA associations seemingly driven largely by CMV exposure. Three of the identified cytomegalovirus-associated TCR beta chains were confirmed in vitro to be specific for cytomegalovirus antigens. In a later genetic analysis, a missense DCLRE1C variant was associated with V-gene and J-gene trimming of TCR beta chains, and the association was replicated in an independent cohort. The study gave a list of 150 to 200 TCR beta chains associated with cytomegalovirus. Correlated functional status among segregating V segments might reflect linkage disequilibrium, but an unknown experimental factor could not be ruled out.

Receptor amplification or capture employed the immunoSEQ multiplex PCR assay. For the multiplex PCR, a mixture combining 60 forward primers for TCR Vbeta segments and 13 reverse primers for TCR Jbeta segments was used. Amplification of the CDR3 region of rearranged TCR beta genes was performed with a multiplex PCR assay on genomic DNA. Amplified TCR beta libraries were sequenced as 87-base-pair reads on the Illumina HiSeq System. The study's own analysis went as follows. In a later analysis, tens of millions of unique TCR beta chains were counted across the 500 to 700 repertoires, and roughly 11 million of these chains were shared by at least two donors. Raw reads were error-corrected and collapsed into unique sequences by a nearest-neighbor algorithm in which closely related sequences were merged to remove PCR and sequencing errors. V, D and J gene segments were assigned by aligning CDR3 sequences to IMGT reference sequences. For a sequence to be retained, a match of at least six nucleotides was required to both a V gene segment and a J gene segment. A rearrangement was called productive if the CDR3 had no stop codons and remained in frame with V and J, and every other rearrangement was called non-productive. Following IMGT convention, CDR3 was defined as the stretch from the second conserved V-encoded cysteine to the conserved J-encoded phenylalanine. The earlier analysis of 587 of the donors excluded sequences that lacked an unambiguous match to a single V gene segment. An earlier analysis of several hundred of the donors classified V segments as functional when productive rearrangements were above 56.7% and as segregating when the standard deviation between donors was above 5%. A statistical classification framework was built for diagnosing cytomegalovirus status from the catalog of TCR beta chain sequences. V and J gene assignment, in a later analysis, came from comparing TCR nucleotide sequences with IMGT/GENE-DB human TR gene sequences. A later analysis assigned CDR3 sequences and most-parsimonious VDJ recombination scenarios with the TCRdist pipeline. In a later analysis, each TCR beta chain was defined by its CDR3 amino acid sequence together with its V-gene family, and reads without a unique V-gene family were excluded. In a later analysis, some 600 highly shared, low-generation-probability nucleotide sequences were removed to address suspected cross-contamination and a sequencing artifact. In a later analysis, a clonal expansion index was calculated for each public chain from normalized within-repertoire ranks of inferred template counts. A later analysis computed generation probabilities with a VDJ recombination model fitted to out-of-frame rearrangements, and checked the results against IGoR. In a later analysis, TCR-TCR, TCR-HLA and TCR-CMV co-occurrence was scored with hypergeometric tests, and a repertoire-size bias correction was applied to TCR pairs. False discovery rates were estimated in a later analysis by permuting HLA or CMV assignments 20 times. In a later analysis, co-occurring TCRs were grouped using DBSCAN, with TCRdist sequence similarity added in when clustering inside HLA-allele-positive subsets. Co-occurrence clustering excluded repertoires with fewer than 30,000 or more than 120,000 public chains, plus five with anomalous nucleotide sharing. TCRdb limited this immuneACCESS table to in-frame rearrangements with V and J called. A share of clones is missing; checked studies link under half to unresolved V genes, and the rest is unexplained. That table gives V, J and clone size, and the DNA gave D and trimming. This sample comprises some 130,000 clones, 65% to 80% of them detected only once. The ten largest make up roughly 6.8% of the sample.

On this clone itself: The target of this receptor is not known. Base quality data are lacking; no much larger clone is found one base away.

CDR1 and CDR2 are drawn from the germline V gene: SNHLY, FYNNEI. V is cut back by 5 bases and J by 8 bases, with 6 bases in the junction unmatched. The CDR3 measures 14 amino acids from cysteine to phenylalanine. The CDR3 DNA has 42 bases and is translated from base 1. The cohort was made up of about 670 healthy bone marrow donors. At the time of sampling, every cohort member was nominally healthy, though immune exposures that went unrecorded were likely present. The donor was CMV seropositive and belonged to the group of about 290 seropositive cohort members. A peripheral blood sample was provided by each donor, and peripheral blood mononuclear cells were used for TCR beta sequencing. The Qiagen DNeasy Blood Extraction Kit was used to extract genomic DNA from the blood cell samples.

The clonotype comes from a man aged 40-49 years in good health and CMV-seropositive. This chain is built from TRBV2 and TRBJ2-1, with 10 junctional bases fitting TRBD2. Sequencing was performed on PBMCs. The nucleotide sequence is given as TGTGCCAGCAGTTCTAGCGGGAGTAGGTATGAGCAGTTCTTC. Its protein reads: CASSSSGSRYEQFF.